This entry concerns a single T cell receptor (beta chain). Its antigen is not identified. The source of the sample is a study of cytomegalovirus exposure and HLA in healthy donors. Background on the study: HLA-typed donors were the source of approximately 88 million unique TCRs, which an early data release held. Study findings and constraints: HLA alleles showed associations with approximately 15,000 TCR beta sequences in a later analysis, at a 0.05 false discovery rate.

The PCR contained 60 Vbeta and 13 Jbeta primers. This table comes from immunoSEQ multiplex PCR, and its TCRdb copy is limited to in-frame clones, with some not included. The repertoire includes over 75,000 clones, around four fifths of them detected once, and about 7% sits in the top ten. The CDR3 is made up of 12 amino acids. Per germline, CDR1 SGHRS and CDR2 YFSETQ. With 0 bases removed from V and 5 bases from J, the gap between germline ends came to 6 bases. This TCR derives from a man aged 50 or older in good health and CMV-seropositive. The rearrangement uses TRBV5-1 and TRBJ2-7; D unresolved. Sequencing input: PBMCs. CDR3 sequence (DNA): TGCGCCAGCAGCTTGGGGTACAACGAGCAGTACTTC. Translated, it gives CASSLGYNEQYF. The full variable domain, in which reference TRBV5-1 and TRBJ2-7 provide the parts outside the CDR3, is KAGVTQTPRYLIKTRGQQVTLSCSPISGHRSVSWYQQTPGQGLQFLFEYFSETQRNKGNFPGRFSGRQFSNSRSEMNVSTLELGDSALYLCASSLGYNEQYFGPGTRLTVT.